A single sample is the source of the 17 T cell receptor beta chains below, sequenced in a study of a mutant IDH1 vaccine in newly diagnosed glioma. The table came from immunoSEQ multiplex PCR; TCRdb's copy has only in-frame clones and leaves some out. The table records tens of thousands of clones, 60% to 85% of them present only once. Time point given: baseline, week 1 (first vaccination visit). Treatment denoted: pre-vaccination baseline after standard-of-care therapy. Sequenced here: PBMCs, sampled from a glioma patient treated with radiotherapy, temozolomide or both. The origin of the receptors is a woman between 35 and 50 years old with glioma.

V and J are TRBV5-4 and TRBJ2-3, with 8 bases that match TRBD2. The CDR3 has 15 residues. Germline assignment: CDR1 SGHNT and CDR2 YYREEE (reference sequence). Trimming at V came to 2 bases and at J to 4 bases, leaving 6 bases not matched to a gene. CDR3 loop: CASSLSRGGPDTQYF. In DNA form, the CDR3 reads TGTGCCAGCAGCTTATCACGGGGGGGCCCAGATACGCAGTATTTT.

The chain uses TRBV10-3 and TRBJ1-3; the D is unclear. This CDR3 has 13 residues. Trimming stripped 6 bases from V and 2 bases from J, with 8 bases between. Germline V gene data show CDR1 as ENHRY and CDR2 as SYGVKD. In DNA form, the CDR3 reads TGTGCCATCAGGCGGGAAACTGGAAACACCATATATTTT. It specifies CAIRRETGNTIYF.

The rearrangement links TRBV7-6 to TRBJ2-5; D remains ambiguous. This CDR3 is 13 amino acids long. Trimming took off 6 bases at V and 5 bases at J, with 13 bases between the two ends. Per the germline V gene, CDR1 is SGHVS and CDR2 is FNYEAQ. The CDR3 sequence: CASSPAAPETQYF. The CDR3 coding sequence is TGTGCCAGCAGTCCCGCTGCCCCGGAGACCCAGTACTTC.

This clone was detected a few times. The sample contains more than one DNA sequence encoding this CDR3. V usage is TRBV1 and J usage is TRBJ1-5. TRBV1 is annotated as a pseudogene. This CDR3 is 21 amino acids long. The CDR3 reads CTSSQERPRTGTSGCNQPQHF. The CDR3 DNA sequence: TGCACCAGCAGCCAAGAAAGGCCCCGGACAGGGACTAGCGGGTGCAATCAGCCCCAGCATTTT.

This clone came up once. The rearrangement uses TRBV6-5 and TRBJ1-2; tentative D call: TRBD1 (6 bases). The CDR3 covers 15 residues. With 6 bases removed from V and 2 bases from J, the gap between germline ends came to 16 bases. Germline CDR1 is MNHEY and CDR2 is SVGAGI. The CDR3 reads CASSSPGVSNYGYTF. CDR3 in DNA: TGTGCCAGCAGCTCTCCAGGGGTCAGCAACTATGGCTACACCTTC.

This chain's CDR3 is CASSLSGESGYTF. CDR3 DNA sequence: TGCGCCAGCAGCTTGTCGGGGGAGTCTGGCTACACCTTC. This sequence joins TRBV5-1 and TRBJ1-2; possible D gene TRBD1, 5 bases. The CDR3 sequence is 13 residues long. Germline CDR1 and CDR2: SGHRS and YFSETQ. V was shortened by 1 base and J by 7 bases, with 11 bases between the two germline ends.

The chain has TRBV6-6 and TRBJ1-1; the D gene is possibly TRBD1 (5 bases). The CDR3 runs to 16 residues. CDR1 and CDR2 from the germline V gene are MNHNY and SVGAGI (reference sequence). V gave up 5 bases and J gave up 4 bases, with 20 bases separating them. CDR3 in amino acids: CASSRLGGAWGTEAFF. The CDR3 coding sequence is TGTGCCAGCAGTAGGTTGGGAGGGGCTTGGGGCACTGAAGCTTTCTTT.

J is TRBJ2-1 and V is TRBV18; 13 bases align to TRBD2. The V and J ends lost 5 bases and 6 bases, in that order; junction bases with no gene match: 1. The length of the CDR3 is 14 residues. Germline CDR1 reads KGHSH; CDR2 reads LQKENI. The CDR3 region is CASSGTSGANEQFF. The DNA of the CDR3 is TGTGCCAGCTCAGGGACTAGCGGGGCCAATGAGCAGTTCTTC.

The chain recombines TRBV2 with TRBJ2-7; TRBD2 is a possible D gene (6 bases). CDR1 and CDR2 from the germline V gene are SNHLY and FYNNEI. The CDR3 runs 14 residues. The V end was cut by 5 bases, the J end by 4 bases, with 15 bases between. This CDR3 reads CASSRDGGRYEQYF. The CDR3, as DNA: TGTGCCAGCAGTAGGGACGGAGGGAGATACGAGCAGTACTTC. Using reference TRBV2 and TRBJ2-7 for the parts outside the CDR3, the full variable domain is EPEVTQTPSHQVTQMGQEVILRCVPISNHLYFYWYRQILGQKVEFLVSFYNNEISEKSEIFDDQFSVERPDGSNFTLKIRSTKLEDSAMYFCASSRDGGRYEQYFGPGTRLTVT.

The rearrangement joins TRBV6-6 to TRBJ2-5, with 8 bases lining up with TRBD1. CDR3 size: 14 residues. V lost 9 bases to trimming and J lost 4 bases; unmatched junction nucleotides: 10. CDR1 is MNHNY, CDR2 SVGAGI, per germline (reference sequence). The CDR3 bases are TGTGCCAGTGTTCGACAGGGGACCCGAGAGACCCAGTACTTC. It encodes CASVRQGTRETQYF.

The V gene is TRBV19, the J gene TRBJ1-1; D unresolved. This CDR3 has 12 amino acids. The V end lost 7 bases, the J end lost 1 base, and 7 bases lay between the germline ends. CDR1 is LNHDA, CDR2 SQIVND, per germline (reference sequence). The CDR3 region has the DNA TGTGCCAGTATAGCGGAGAACACTGAAGCTTTCTTT. This sequence encodes CASIAENTEAFF.

The chain's CDR3 is CASSQLGDNQPQHF. In nucleotides, the CDR3 is TGTGCCAGCAGCCAACTCGGGGACAATCAGCCCCAGCATTTT. The genes are TRBV14 and TRBJ1-5; D is unclear. The CDR3 runs 14 residues. Germline V gene sequence: CDR1 SGHDN, CDR2 FVKESK. Trimming pared 2 bases from V and 3 bases from J, leaving 8 bases between.

This CDR3 is CAWSIGGGTDTQYF. The CDR3, as DNA: TGTGCCTGGAGTATCGGGGGGGGCACAGATACGCAGTATTTT. The chain recombines TRBV30 with TRBJ2-3; 8 nucleotides align to TRBD2. Germline loops: CDR1 GTSNPN, CDR2 SVGIG (reference sequence). V was pared by 2 bases and J by 1 base, with 2 bases of the junction left unmatched. This CDR3 is built from 14 residues.

The table lists this clone with a few counts. The chain couples TRBV29-1 to TRBJ1-2; tentatively, D is TRBD1 (5 bases). V was pared by 5 bases and J by 1 base, with 11 bases between. Per germline, CDR1 SQVTM and CDR2 ANQGSEA. The CDR3 covers 13 residues. The CDR3 here is CSVQTVLNYGYTF. CDR3 bases: TGCAGCGTTCAGACAGTGCTTAACTATGGCTACACCTTC.

This chain uses TRBV6-5 with TRBJ1-1, with D possibly being TRBD1 (5 bases). Germline loops: CDR1 MNHEY, CDR2 SVGAGI. V gave up 2 bases and J gave up 7 bases, with 14 bases separating them. This CDR3 comprises 14 residues. The CDR3 coding sequence is TGTGCCAGCAGTTACGCTAGCTTGGGGGGTGAAGCTTTCTTT. Amino acid sequence: CASSYASLGGEAFF.

The V and J genes are TRBV15 and TRBJ1-1, with unresolved D. This CDR3 spans 14 amino acids. Trimming pared 1 base from V and 1 base from J, leaving 7 bases between. Per the germline V gene, CDR1 is LNHNV and CDR2 is YYDKDF (reference sequence). CDR3 bases: TGTGCCACCAGCAGAGGGTTGGGGAACACTGAAGCTTTCTTT. Translation gives CATSRGLGNTEAFF. Variable domain in full (rest from reference TRBV15 and TRBJ1-1): DAMVIQNPRYQVTQFGKPVTLSCSQTLNHNVMYWYQQKSSQAPKLLFHYYDKDFNNEADTPDNFQSRRPNTSFCFLDIRSPGLGDTAMYLCATSRGLGNTEAFFGQGTRLTVV.

The V gene is TRBV7-8, the J gene TRBJ2-5, with 7 bases matching TRBD1. With 5 bases clipped from V and 1 base from J, the junction kept 10 bases outside the gene matches. CDR1 SGHVS and CDR2 FQNEAQ come from the germline V gene. This CDR3 is 16 amino acids long. The CDR3 DNA follows: TGTGCCAGCAGCCTTCAATACCGGGACAGCCAAGAGACCCAGTACTTC. Translated: CASSLQYRDSQETQYF.